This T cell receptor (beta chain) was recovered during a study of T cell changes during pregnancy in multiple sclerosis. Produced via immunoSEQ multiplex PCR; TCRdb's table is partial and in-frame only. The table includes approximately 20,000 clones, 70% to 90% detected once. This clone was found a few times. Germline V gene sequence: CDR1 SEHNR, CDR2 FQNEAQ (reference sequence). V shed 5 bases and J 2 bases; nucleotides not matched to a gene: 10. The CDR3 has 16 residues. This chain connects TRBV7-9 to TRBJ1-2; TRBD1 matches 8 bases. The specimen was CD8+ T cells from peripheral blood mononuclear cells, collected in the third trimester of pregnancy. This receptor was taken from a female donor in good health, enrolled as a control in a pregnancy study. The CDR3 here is CASSLIWTGHNYGYTF. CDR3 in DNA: TGTGCCAGCAGCCTTATTTGGACAGGGCACAACTATGGCTACACCTTC. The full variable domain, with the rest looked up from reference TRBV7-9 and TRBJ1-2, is DTGVSQNPRHKITKRGQNVTFRCDPISEHNRLYWYRQTLGQGPEFLTYFQNEAQLEKSRLLSDRFSAERPKGSFSTLEIQRTEQGDSAMYLCASSLIWTGHNYGYTFGSGTRLTVV.